Following are 31 T cell receptor beta chains from one sample sequenced in a study of CD8 T cells in Susac syndrome. Reverse transcription of 0.5 to 1 ug RNA was performed with random hexamers. In TCRdb, the immunoSEQ multiplex PCR reads were re-called with MiXCR into one record per CDR3 protein. The table records a few hundred thousand distinct CDR3 sequences, 80% to 90% of them present only once. The specimen was CD8+ T cells from PBMCs. The source of these receptors is a human donor with multiple sclerosis.

The chain combines TRBV30 with TRBJ2-7, with D perhaps matching TRBD1 (6 bases). Germline assignment: CDR1 GTSNPN and CDR2 SVGIG (reference sequence). V lost 0 bases and J 2 bases, leaving 17 bases between the germline ends. The CDR3 extends over 16 amino acids. The CDR3 DNA sequence: TGTGCCTGGAGTGTAAAGACCCGGGGACAACCCTACGAGCAGTACTTC. It translates to CAWSVKTRGQPYEQYF.

The chain recombines TRBV25-1 with TRBJ2-5; possibly TRBD1 or TRBD2 for D (5 bases each). Trimming pared 5 bases from V and 2 bases from J, leaving 9 bases between. Germline assignment: CDR1 MGHDK and CDR2 SYGVNS. The CDR3 is 13 residues long. The chain's CDR3 is CASSWGWQETQYF. The DNA of the CDR3 is TGTGCCAGCAGTTGGGGGTGGCAAGAGACCCAGTACTTC.

In this sample, this clonotype turned up a few times. At one end, the junction sequence differs from germline, possibly due to a read error. The chain uses TRBV4-1 and TRBJ2-7, with D uncertain. Germline CDR1 and CDR2: MGHRA and YSYEKL. CDR3 length: 13 residues. In DNA, the CDR3 is TGTGCCAGCTCGCCCCGCGGTCCTTACGAGCAGTACTTC. Translation gives CASSPRGPYEQYF.

V is TRBV30 and J is TRBJ1-2; TRBD1 agrees at 7 bases. Germline values: CDR1 GTSNPN, CDR2 SVGIG (reference sequence). The CDR3 runs 16 residues. The V segment lost 2 bases and the J segment 6 bases; nucleotides outside the gene matches: 15. Here the CDR3 DNA reads TGTGCCTGGAGTTTCAGACAGGGCGTTATCTCCCATGGCTACACCTTC. This translates into CAWSFRQGVISHGYTF.

The chain has TRBV4-1 and TRBJ1-1, with 8 bases fitting TRBD1. The CDR3 totals 18 residues. Germline V gene lookup returns CDR1 MGHRA and CDR2 YSYEKL. The ends lost 0 bases at V and 0 bases at J; junction bases unmatched: 9. Here the CDR3 reads CASSQDEDRVGLNTEAFF. For the CDR3, the DNA is TGCGCCAGCAGCCAAGACGAGGACAGGGTGGGGTTGAACACTGAAGCTTTCTTT.

The DNA of the CDR3 is TGCGCCAGCAGCCCTACCGGGCCCAACTACGAGCAGTACTTC. It codes for CASSPTGPNYEQYF. This rearrangement joins TRBV5-1 to TRBJ2-7; D is unclear. Germline V CDR1 and CDR2: SGHRS, YFSETQ. CDR3 length equals 14 residues. Deletions cut 4 bases from V and 3 bases from J, with 14 bases between. Drawing the rest from reference TRBV5-1 and TRBJ2-7, the complete variable domain is KAGVTQTPRYLIKTRGQQVTLSCSPISGHRSVSWYQQTPGQGLQFLFEYFSETQRNKGNFPGRFSGRQFSNSRSEMNVSTLELGDSALYLCASSPTGPNYEQYFGPGTRLTVT.

The gene calls are TRBV19 and TRBJ2-1; TRBD1 aligns across 7 bases. The trim removed 1 base at V and 0 bases at J, leaving 0 bases unmatched. The CDR3 loop spans 15 amino acids. CDR1 and CDR2 (germline): LNHDA, SQIVND (reference sequence). CDR3 sequence reads: CASSIGQGSYNEQFF. CDR3 bases: TGTGCCAGTAGTATAGGACAGGGCTCCTACAATGAGCAGTTCTTC.

This rearrangement joins TRBV9 to TRBJ2-2; 11 nucleotides match TRBD2. Germline CDR1 SGDLS, CDR2 YYNGEE. The CDR3 extends over 17 amino acids. J gave up 5 bases and V 0 bases, and 6 bases lay outside the gene matches. The CDR3 sequence: CASSVATSGRGTGELFF. Written as DNA, the CDR3 is TGTGCCAGCAGCGTAGCTACTAGCGGGAGAGGGACCGGGGAGCTGTTTTTT.

The rearrangement joins TRBV4-1 to TRBJ2-1, with D possibly matching TRBD2 (6 bases). CDR1 is MGHRA, CDR2 YSYEKL, per germline. This CDR3 contains 17 residues. Trimming stripped 3 bases from V and 4 bases from J, with 19 bases between. The CDR3 bases are TGCGCCAGCAGCCAGAGCTTTCGACGGGAGTTATACAATGAGCAGTTCTTC. As protein: CASSQSFRRELYNEQFF.

The J gene is TRBJ2-2, the V gene TRBV24-1; 8 nucleotides align to TRBD2. The CDR3 loop spans 14 amino acids. The V and J ends lost 9 bases and 6 bases, in that order; junction bases with no gene match: 8. Germline loops: CDR1 KGHDR, CDR2 SFDVKD. CDR3 nucleotide sequence: TGTGCCACCCGAGCGGGAGAAGGGTCCGGGGAGCTGTTTTTT. Translating it yields CATRAGEGSGELFF.

This clonotype has a single count. The chain combines TRBV5-1 with TRBJ2-1, with 7 bases matching TRBD2. CDR3 size: 15 residues. Germline V lookup: CDR1 SGHRS, CDR2 YFSETQ. Germline trimming cut 2 bases from V and 3 bases from J; bases unmatched to any gene: 5. CDR3 amino acids: CASSFGREYYNEQFF. CDR3 sequence (DNA): TGCGCCAGCAGCTTTGGGAGGGAGTACTACAATGAGCAGTTCTTC.

This chain links TRBV27 with TRBJ2-1; the match to TRBD2 covers 9 bases. Germline CDR1 MNHEY, CDR2 SMNVEV (reference sequence). The CDR3 has 15 amino acids. After removal of 4 bases from V and 6 bases from J, the junction contained 7 bases not matched to a gene. The CDR3 coding sequence is TGTGCCAGCAGTTCCCGGCGACTAGCGGTCAATGAGCAGTTCTTC. It yields the protein CASSSRRLAVNEQFF.

The J gene is TRBJ2-7, the V gene TRBV2; D is uncertain. This CDR3 spans 17 amino acids. Germline-derived CDR1 and CDR2 are SNHLY and FYNNEI. The ends were cut back, 3 bases at V and 0 bases at J, with 18 bases in the middle. CDR3 in amino acids: CASSDKRNSPSSYEQYF. In nucleotides, the CDR3 is TGTGCCAGCAGTGATAAAAGAAACTCCCCTAGCTCCTACGAGCAGTACTTC.

V and J are TRBV13 and TRBJ1-2; D is ambiguous. The germline V gene has CDR1 PRHDT and CDR2 FYEKMQ (reference sequence). The ends were cut back, 1 base at V and 8 bases at J, with 8 bases in the middle. The CDR3 length is 12 residues. This chain's CDR3 is CASSLARGGYTF. For the CDR3, the DNA is TGTGCCAGCAGCTTAGCACGGGGAGGCTACACCTTC.

The chain links TRBV10-3 to TRBJ1-3; the D is unclear. Germline CDR1 and CDR2: ENHRY and SYGVKD. The CDR3 runs to 13 residues. The V gene lost 4 bases and the J gene lost 2 bases, with 6 bases spanning the gap. This chain's CDR3 is CAISGYTGNTIYF. For the CDR3, the DNA is TGTGCCATCAGTGGCTACACTGGAAACACCATATATTTT.

This chain links TRBV20-1 with TRBJ2-1; D is undetermined. CDR1 and CDR2 (germline): DFQATT, SNEGSKA (reference sequence). V shed 3 bases and J shed 6 bases, with 12 bases lying between them. This CDR3 contains 13 residues. CDR3 nucleotide sequence: TGCAGTGCTAGTAACTGGGATCGCAATGAGCAGTTCTTC. Its protein is CSASNWDRNEQFF.

The chain employs TRBV27 and TRBJ1-1; D possibly corresponds to TRBD1 (5 bases). Germline V gene sequence: CDR1 MNHEY, CDR2 SMNVEV (reference sequence). The CDR3 has 15 amino acids. V lost 0 bases, J lost 5 bases, and 13 bases lay in between. For the CDR3, the DNA is TGTGCCAGCAGTTTATCGCTTGGGGCGGGTACTGAAGCTTTCTTT. It translates to CASSLSLGAGTEAFF.

The chain joins TRBV27 to TRBJ1-2, with D unresolved. CDR1 MNHEY and CDR2 SMNVEV come from the germline V gene (reference sequence). Trimming took off 6 bases at V and 0 bases at J, with 5 bases between the two ends. The CDR3 length is 12 residues. The CDR3 bases are TGTGCCAGCAGAGCACCTAACTATGGCTACACCTTC. This sequence encodes CASRAPNYGYTF.

This sequence joins TRBV7-9 and TRBJ2-6; D not resolved. Germline lookup yields CDR1 SEHNR and CDR2 FQNEAQ (reference sequence). Trimming stripped 5 bases from V and 0 bases from J, with 11 bases between. The length of the CDR3 is 16 residues. The CDR3 reads CASSPPGRSGANVLTF. CDR3 sequence (DNA): TGTGCCAGCAGCCCCCCCGGCCGCTCTGGGGCCAACGTCCTGACTTTC.

The V call is TRBV6-1, the J call TRBJ1-5, with D maybe TRBD1 (6 bases). From germline, CDR1 is MNHNS and CDR2 SASEGT. The CDR3 consists of 17 residues. V lost 8 bases and J 2 bases, leaving 22 bases between the germline ends. Written as DNA, the CDR3 is TGTGCCAGCTCCCCTATCAGGGGCGCGGGCGGCAATCAGCCCCAGCATTTT. Protein product: CASSPIRGAGGNQPQHF.

The gene calls are TRBV7-9 and TRBJ1-5, with D maybe TRBD1 (6 bases). Germline V gene data show CDR1 as SEHNR and CDR2 as FQNEAQ (reference sequence). This CDR3 is 14 amino acids long. Trimming removed 5 bases from V and 4 bases from J, with 12 bases in between. CDR3 region: CASSRGQINQPQHF. In DNA form, the CDR3 reads TGTGCCAGCAGCCGCGGACAGATAAATCAGCCCCAGCATTTT.

The J gene is TRBJ2-3, the V gene TRBV3-1, with TRBD2 matching 11 bases. The length of the CDR3 is 16 residues. V was pared by 4 bases and J by 2 bases, with 5 bases of the junction left unmatched. Per germline, CDR1 LGHDT and CDR2 YNNKEL (reference sequence). CDR3 loop: CASSPRLAGITDTQYF. DNA of the CDR3: TGTGCCAGCAGCCCCCGACTAGCGGGAATCACAGATACGCAGTATTTT.

J is TRBJ1-2 and V is TRBV11-2; 9 bases line up with TRBD1. V was pared by 1 base and J by 10 bases, with 1 base of the junction left unmatched. The CDR3 length is 12 residues. CDR1 is SGHAT and CDR2 is FQNNGV in the germline V gene. The CDR3 loop reads CASSLGDRVYTF. CDR3 nucleotide sequence: TGTGCCAGCAGCTTAGGGGACAGGGTCTACACCTTC.

The rearrangement links TRBV27 to TRBJ2-6; D gene uncertain. V shed 2 bases and J shed 2 bases, with 13 bases lying between them. Per germline, CDR1 MNHEY and CDR2 SMNVEV (reference sequence). CDR3 size: 17 residues. The CDR3 loop is CASSLGIFSTGANVLTF. The CDR3 bases are TGTGCCAGCAGTTTAGGGATCTTTTCCACTGGGGCCAACGTCCTGACTTTC.

CDR3 nucleotides: TGTGCCAGCAGTCCCCGGACTAGCGGGGCCGGCGGTACGCAGTATTTT. This sequence encodes CASSPRTSGAGGTQYF. V usage is TRBV27 and J usage is TRBJ2-3, with 12 bases lining up with TRBD2. The CDR3 runs to 16 residues. Trimming at V came to 5 bases and at J to 8 bases, leaving 11 bases not matched to a gene. Germline-derived CDR1 and CDR2 are MNHEY and SMNVEV (reference sequence).

This clonotype was counted once. The chain has TRBV9 and TRBJ1-1, with unresolved D. V dropped 3 bases and J dropped 1 base, with 10 bases sitting between them. The germline gives CDR1 SGDLS, CDR2 YYNGEE. The CDR3 extends over 14 amino acids. The CDR3: CASSGEEGNTEAFF. In DNA form, the CDR3 reads TGTGCCAGCAGCGGAGAGGAGGGGAACACTGAAGCTTTCTTT.

The J gene is TRBJ2-7, the V gene TRBV2; perhaps TRBD1 as D (5 bases). With 8 bases removed from V and 0 bases from J, the gap between germline ends came to 11 bases. In germline, CDR1 is SNHLY, CDR2 FYNNEI. The CDR3 runs to 13 residues. The CDR3 DNA is TGTGCCAGCTGGATCAGGGACTCCTACGAGCAGTACTTC. It codes for CASWIRDSYEQYF.

V is TRBV7-9 and J is TRBJ2-7; no clear D. This CDR3 spans 10 amino acids. From germline, CDR1 is SEHNR and CDR2 FQNEAQ (reference sequence). With 5 bases removed from V and 7 bases from J, the gap between germline ends came to 6 bases. The CDR3 sequence: CASSQAEQYF. Written as DNA, the CDR3 is TGTGCCAGCAGCCAAGCGGAGCAGTACTTC.

The chain uses TRBV27 and TRBJ1-5, with D hard to call. The germline V gene has CDR1 MNHEY and CDR2 SMNVEV (reference sequence). This CDR3 is 16 amino acids long. The germline V and J ends were trimmed by 1 base and 5 bases, with 15 bases remaining between them. DNA for the CDR3: TGTGCCAGCAGTTTATTAGGTCAAAACGGGGATCAGCCCCAGCATTTT. It codes for CASSLLGQNGDQPQHF.

The J gene is TRBJ2-5, the V gene TRBV10-2, with a possible D match to TRBD1 (5 bases). V shed 6 bases and J shed 2 bases, with 13 bases lying between them. CDR3 length equals 14 residues. Per germline, CDR1 WSHSY and CDR2 SAAADI. The CDR3 region is CASSQARVQETQYF. CDR3 DNA sequence: TGCGCCAGCAGCCAAGCCAGGGTGCAAGAGACCCAGTACTTC.

The rearrangement links TRBV5-1 to TRBJ2-7, with a tentative D call TRBD2 (5 bases). This CDR3 has 14 amino acids. Per the germline V gene, CDR1 is SGHRS and CDR2 is YFSETQ. V lost 7 bases and J 3 bases, leaving 17 bases between the germline ends. CDR3 nucleotide sequence: TGCGCCAGCCCGGACTGCCTAGTCTTCTACGAGCAGTACTTC. Translating gives CASPDCLVFYEQYF.